These 18 T cell receptor beta chains came from one sample sequenced in a study of blood T cell repertoires in COVID-19. Repertoires were generated with immunoSEQ multiplex PCR, while TCRdb's copy carries only in-frame clones and drops some. This table holds about 220,000 clones, 80% to 90% found once. Specimen: PBMCs or T cells enriched from blood (not recorded which). The origin of the receptors is a woman younger than 30 in a cohort exposed to, infected with or recovered from COVID-19 (not recorded which).

The V call is TRBV24-1, the J call TRBJ1-4; no clear D. The CDR3 has 14 amino acids. Germline CDR1 reads KGHDR; CDR2 reads SFDVKD. Trimming removed 2 bases from V and 5 bases from J, with 8 bases in between. As DNA, the CDR3 is TGTGCCACCAGTGATTCTAGTAAAAATGAAAAACTGTTTTTT. Translated, it gives CATSDSSKNEKLFF.

This chain links TRBV19 with TRBJ2-7, with D hard to call. The V gene lost 1 base and the J gene lost 2 bases, with 15 bases spanning the gap. The CDR3 loop spans 16 amino acids. The germline gives CDR1 LNHDA, CDR2 SQIVND (reference sequence). CDR3: CASSIGSTELTYEQYF. The CDR3 DNA follows: TGTGCCAGTAGTATAGGATCGACGGAGCTTACCTACGAGCAGTACTTC.

The chain combines TRBV5-6 with TRBJ1-1; TRBD1 might be the D (5 bases). Trimming took off 1 base at V and 4 bases at J, with 14 bases between the two ends. The CDR3 loop spans 15 amino acids. From germline, CDR1 is SGHDT and CDR2 YYEEEE. The CDR3 protein is CASSLRWQGGTEAFF. The CDR3 nucleotides are TGTGCCAGCAGCTTGAGGTGGCAGGGAGGCACTGAAGCTTTCTTT.

V is TRBV25-1 and J is TRBJ1-4; D is unresolved. The germline V and J ends were trimmed by 4 bases and 8 bases, with 17 bases remaining between them. Germline V CDR1 and CDR2: MGHDK, SYGVNS. The length of the CDR3 is 15 residues. The CDR3 region is CASSAASSSREKLFF. CDR3 nucleotide sequence: TGTGCCAGCAGTGCCGCCTCGAGTAGTCGGGAAAAACTGTTTTTT.

The chain employs TRBV3-1 (or the pseudogene TRBV3-2) and TRBJ1-5, with D hard to call. This CDR3 spans 13 amino acids. V lost 5 bases and J 0 bases, leaving 5 bases between the germline ends. Germline V lookup: CDR1 LGHDT, CDR2 YNNKEL (reference sequence). The CDR3 loop is CASSYNSNQPQHF. The CDR3 nucleotides read TGTGCCAGCAGCTACAATAGCAATCAGCCCCAGCATTTT.

This clone was seen just once. The chain carries TRBV19 and TRBJ2-5; TRBD1 is a possible D gene (5 bases). The V gene's germline CDR1 is LNHDA and CDR2 SQIVND (reference sequence). CDR3 length: 18 amino acids. Trimming pared 5 bases from V and 1 base from J, leaving 23 bases between. In nucleotides, the CDR3 is TGTGCCAGTAGTTCTACGGCCGCAGGGTCACCGGTCCAAGAGACCCAGTACTTC. Its protein product is CASSSTAAGSPVQETQYF.

The CDR3 sequence: CASSSGMGSYEQYF. The CDR3 nucleotides are TGTGCCAGCAGTAGCGGGATGGGGTCCTACGAGCAGTACTTC. The rearrangement joins TRBV2 to TRBJ2-7; 7 bases match TRBD2. The V segment lost 5 bases and the J segment 1 base; nucleotides outside the gene matches: 5. Germline-derived CDR1 and CDR2 are SNHLY and FYNNEI. This CDR3 spans 14 amino acids.

The count of this clone is one. The chain carries TRBV19 and TRBJ1-6; TRBD1 agrees at 7 bases. Germline V gives CDR1 LNHDA, CDR2 SQIVND (reference sequence). This CDR3 is built from 15 residues. V was clipped by 7 bases and J by 9 bases; unmatched bases: 12. This chain's CDR3 is CASTNPGTVSSPLHF. The DNA for the CDR3 is TGTGCCAGTACCAATCCCGGGACAGTAAGTTCACCCCTCCACTTT.

The genes are TRBV5-1 and TRBJ2-7; D is perhaps TRBD1 (8 bases). The V end lost 4 bases, the J end lost 4 bases, and 15 bases lay between the germline ends. The CDR3 consists of 14 residues. Looked up from germline, CDR1 is SGHRS and CDR2 is YFSETQ. CDR3 amino acids: CASSADREGYEQYF. CDR3 DNA: TGCGCCAGCAGCGCGGACAGGGAGGGATACGAGCAGTACTTC.

This clone was seen a single time. The V call is TRBV6-5, the J call TRBJ2-3; the D gene is possibly TRBD2 (5 bases). V dropped 4 bases and J dropped 1 base, with 9 bases sitting between them. The CDR3 is 14 amino acids. CDR1 and CDR2 from the germline V gene are MNHEY and SVGAGI. CDR3 in DNA: TGTGCCAGCAGTTTTGTTAGCGGCACAGATACGCAGTATTTT. As protein: CASSFVSGTDTQYF.

The rearrangement links TRBV6-5 to TRBJ2-7, with D possibly TRBD1 on 5 matching bases. The germline V gene has CDR1 MNHEY and CDR2 SVGAGI. Trimming pared 8 bases from V and 3 bases from J, leaving 14 bases between. The CDR3 consists of 13 residues. CDR3 DNA sequence: TGTGCCAGCGGTACAGGTACGGACTACGAGCAGTACTTC. This encodes CASGTGTDYEQYF.

The chain uses TRBV19 and TRBJ1-2, with a tentative D call TRBD1 (6 bases). V lost 6 bases, J lost 7 bases, and 15 bases lay in between. Per the germline V gene, CDR1 is LNHDA and CDR2 is SQIVND (reference sequence). CDR3 length: 13 amino acids. The DNA for the CDR3 is TGTGCCAGTAGAGAGACAGGCCGCGGTGGCTACACCTTC. Amino acids: CASRETGRGGYTF.

This clone showed up just a few times. The rearrangement uses TRBV5-1 and TRBJ2-7; D is perhaps TRBD1 (6 bases). The V and J ends lost 4 bases and 6 bases respectively, with 17 bases between them. The germline V gene has CDR1 SGHRS and CDR2 YFSETQ. This CDR3 contains 14 residues. CDR3 nucleotide sequence: TGCGCCAGCAGCCCCGTGTCAGGGGATCGCGAGCAGTACTTC. Translated: CASSPVSGDREQYF.

The genes are TRBV2 and TRBJ1-2; TRBD1 agrees at 7 bases. V shed 3 bases and J 1 base; nucleotides not matched to a gene: 5. Germline V gene sequence: CDR1 SNHLY, CDR2 FYNNEI. The CDR3 loop spans 15 amino acids. CDR3 residues: CASSDRRQGNYGYTF. DNA for the CDR3: TGTGCCAGCAGTGACCGCCGACAGGGTAACTATGGCTACACCTTC.

V gene TRBV5-1 combines with J gene TRBJ2-1; 9 bases agree with TRBD2. The CDR3 contains 16 residues. The ends lost 9 bases at V and 4 bases at J; junction bases unmatched: 14. Germline assignment: CDR1 SGHRS and CDR2 YFSETQ. The CDR3 bases are TGCGCCACCAAAGCTCGGGTTAGCGGGGGTTACAATGAGCAGTTCTTC. Its translation is CATKARVSGGYNEQFF.

V is TRBV9 and J is TRBJ1-1; 11 bases are shared with TRBD1. Germline-derived CDR1 and CDR2 are SGDLS and YYNGEE. The length of the CDR3 is 15 residues. V was pared by 4 bases and J by 6 bases, with 8 bases of the junction left unmatched. The CDR3 nucleotides are TGTGCCAGCAGCCCCAGGACAGGGGGCATCTCTGAAGCTTTCTTT. It specifies CASSPRTGGISEAFF.

This chain connects TRBV7-2 to TRBJ1-3, with a possible D match to TRBD1 (6 bases). Between the trimmed V and J ends, which lost 2 bases and 4 bases, there was a span of 12 bases. CDR3 size: 15 residues. Germline CDR1 and CDR2: SGHTA and FQGNSA. CDR3 nucleotide sequence: TGTGCCAGCAGCTTAATGGACAGCCAGGGAAACACCATATATTTT. Amino acid sequence: CASSLMDSQGNTIYF.

This rearrangement joins TRBV24-1 to TRBJ2-5; the match to TRBD2 covers 11 bases. This CDR3 is 16 amino acids long. Per germline, CDR1 KGHDR and CDR2 SFDVKD. The ends lost 2 bases at V and 5 bases at J; junction bases unmatched: 6. The CDR3 here is CATSDSGTSGSETQYF. The CDR3, as DNA: TGTGCCACCAGTGATTCAGGAACTAGCGGGAGCGAGACCCAGTACTTC.